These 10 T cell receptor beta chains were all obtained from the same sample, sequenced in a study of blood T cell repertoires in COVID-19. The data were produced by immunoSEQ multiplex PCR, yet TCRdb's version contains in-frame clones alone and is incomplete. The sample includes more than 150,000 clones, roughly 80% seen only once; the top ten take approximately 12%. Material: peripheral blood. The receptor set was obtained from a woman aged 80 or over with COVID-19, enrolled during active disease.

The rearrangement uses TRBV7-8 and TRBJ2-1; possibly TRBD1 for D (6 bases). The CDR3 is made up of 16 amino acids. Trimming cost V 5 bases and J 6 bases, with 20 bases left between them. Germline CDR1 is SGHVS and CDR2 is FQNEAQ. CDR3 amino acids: CASSKRNRDGGNEQFF. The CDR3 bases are TGTGCCAGCAGCAAAAGAAACAGGGACGGTGGCAATGAGCAGTTCTTC.

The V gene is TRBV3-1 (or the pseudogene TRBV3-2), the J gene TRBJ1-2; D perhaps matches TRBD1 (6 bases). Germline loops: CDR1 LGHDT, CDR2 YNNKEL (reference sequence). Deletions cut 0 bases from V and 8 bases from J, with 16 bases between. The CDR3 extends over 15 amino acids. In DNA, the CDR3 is TGTGCCAGCAGCCAAGATACAGGGCGGTTGAAAGGCTACACCTTC. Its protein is CASSQDTGRLKGYTF.

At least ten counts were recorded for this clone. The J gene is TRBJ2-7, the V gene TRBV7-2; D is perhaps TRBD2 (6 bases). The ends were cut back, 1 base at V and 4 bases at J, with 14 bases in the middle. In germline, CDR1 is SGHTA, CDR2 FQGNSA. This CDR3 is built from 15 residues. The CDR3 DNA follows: TGTGCCAGCAGCTTAGGTAGCGGTCTGGAGTACGAGCAGTACTTC. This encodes CASSLGSGLEYEQYF.

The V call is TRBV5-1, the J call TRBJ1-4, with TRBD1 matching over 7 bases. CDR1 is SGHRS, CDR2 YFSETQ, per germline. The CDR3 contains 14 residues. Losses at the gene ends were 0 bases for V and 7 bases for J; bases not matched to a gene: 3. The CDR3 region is CASSLDRGAEKLFF. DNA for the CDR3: TGCGCCAGCAGCTTGGACAGGGGCGCTGAAAAACTGTTTTTT.

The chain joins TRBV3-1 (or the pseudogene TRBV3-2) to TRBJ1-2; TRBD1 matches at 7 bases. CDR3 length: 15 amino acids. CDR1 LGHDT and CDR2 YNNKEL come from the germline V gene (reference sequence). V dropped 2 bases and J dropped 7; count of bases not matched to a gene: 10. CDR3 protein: CASSQSDRDLRGYTF. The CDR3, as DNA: TGTGCCAGCAGCCAAAGTGACAGGGACCTCCGTGGCTACACCTTC.

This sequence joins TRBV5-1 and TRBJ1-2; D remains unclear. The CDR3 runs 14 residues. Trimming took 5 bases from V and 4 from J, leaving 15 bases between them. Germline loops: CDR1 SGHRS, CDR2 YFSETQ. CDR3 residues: CASRQGSEGYGYTF. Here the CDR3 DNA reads TGCGCCAGCAGACAAGGGAGCGAAGGCTATGGCTACACCTTC.

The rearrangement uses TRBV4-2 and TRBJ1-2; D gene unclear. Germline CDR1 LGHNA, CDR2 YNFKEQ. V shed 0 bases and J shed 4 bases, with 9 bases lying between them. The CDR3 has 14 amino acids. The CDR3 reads CASSQDTRIYGYTF. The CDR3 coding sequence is TGTGCCAGCAGCCAAGATACGAGAATCTATGGCTACACCTTC.

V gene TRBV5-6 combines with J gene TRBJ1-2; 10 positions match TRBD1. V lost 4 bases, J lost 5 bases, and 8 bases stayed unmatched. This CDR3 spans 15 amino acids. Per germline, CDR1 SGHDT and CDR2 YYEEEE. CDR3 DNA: TGTGCCAGCAGCGCGCCGGGACAGGGGCTTTATGGCTACACCTTC. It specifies CASSAPGQGLYGYTF.

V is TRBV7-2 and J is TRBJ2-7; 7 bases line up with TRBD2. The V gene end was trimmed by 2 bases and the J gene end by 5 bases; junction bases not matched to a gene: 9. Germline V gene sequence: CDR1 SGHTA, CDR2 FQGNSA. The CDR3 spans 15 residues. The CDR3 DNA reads TGTGCCAGCAGCTTAATTAGCGGGCGAGGCAACGAGCAGTACTTC. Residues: CASSLISGRGNEQYF.

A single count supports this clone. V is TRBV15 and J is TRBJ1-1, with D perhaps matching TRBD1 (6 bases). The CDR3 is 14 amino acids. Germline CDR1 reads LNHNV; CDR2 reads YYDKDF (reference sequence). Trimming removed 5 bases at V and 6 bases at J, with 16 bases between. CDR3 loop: CATSSRQGMSEAFF. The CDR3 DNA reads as TGTGCCACCAGCTCCCGCCAGGGGATGTCTGAAGCTTTCTTT. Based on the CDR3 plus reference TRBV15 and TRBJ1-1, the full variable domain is DAMVIQNPRYQVTQFGKPVTLSCSQTLNHNVMYWYQQKSSQAPKLLFHYYDKDFNNEADTPDNFQSRRPNTSFCFLDIRSPGLGDTAMYLCATSSRQGMSEAFFGQGTRLTVV.